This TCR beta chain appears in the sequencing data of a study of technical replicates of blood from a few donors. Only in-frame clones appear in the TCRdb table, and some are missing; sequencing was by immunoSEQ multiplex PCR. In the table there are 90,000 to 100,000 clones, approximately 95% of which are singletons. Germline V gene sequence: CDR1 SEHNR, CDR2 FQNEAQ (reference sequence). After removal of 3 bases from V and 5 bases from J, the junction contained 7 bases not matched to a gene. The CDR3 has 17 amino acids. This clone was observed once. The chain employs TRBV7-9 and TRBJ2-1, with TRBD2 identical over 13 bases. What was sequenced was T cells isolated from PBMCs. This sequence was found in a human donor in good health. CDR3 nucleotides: TGTGCCAGCAGCTTCACCCGGACTAGCGGGAGTGACAATGAGCAGTTCTTC. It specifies CASSFTRTSGSDNEQFF. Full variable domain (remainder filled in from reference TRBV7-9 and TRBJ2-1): DTGVSQNPRHKITKRGQNVTFRCDPISEHNRLYWYRQTLGQGPEFLTYFQNEAQLEKSRLLSDRFSAERPKGSFSTLEIQRTEQGDSAMYLCASSFTRTSGSDNEQFFGPGTRLTVL.